This T cell receptor beta chain was identified during a study of regulatory T cells in long-lasting Graves disease. Broader study findings: No thyroid tissue was studied; the work used peripheral blood only. Sharing of public clonotypes was greater in persistent patients (more than 2,500) than in new patients (roughly 1,000).

The J segment lost 3 bases and the V segment lost 5 bases, leaving 8 bases of the junction unmatched. The CDR3 extends over 16 amino acids. The germline V gene encodes CDR1 SGHVS and CDR2 FQNEAQ. Time point denoted: newly diagnosed GD, antithyroid drugs for less than 3 months. RNA from PBMCs was the source of the TCR library. Into tubes containing EDTA, about 10 milliliters of peripheral blood were drawn. About this clonotype itself: What it binds is not known.

CDR3-region Arm-PCR and iRepertoire HTBI primers produced the TCR beta libraries. One entry per CDR3 protein results from TCRdb running MiXCR on the multiplex PCR reads. The sample records around 480,000 distinct CDR3 sequences, 15% to 20% being singletons. The data also belong to a second study, concerning T cells in Graves' hyperthyroidism and ophthalmopathy. That study adds: It was a median approximately 6 months before onset that the model predicted ophthalmopathy.

The V call is TRBV7-8, the J call TRBJ2-3, with TRBD2 identical over 10 bases. The sequencing here drew on peripheral blood mononuclear cells (PBMCs), taken at new diagnosis, from a patient treated with antithyroid drugs. This TCR was recovered from a woman aged 35-60 years with Graves disease. The CDR3 loop reads CASSPKPGLATDTQYF. For the CDR3, the DNA is TGTGCCAGCAGCCCGAAGCCGGGACTAGCGACAGATACGCAGTATTTT.